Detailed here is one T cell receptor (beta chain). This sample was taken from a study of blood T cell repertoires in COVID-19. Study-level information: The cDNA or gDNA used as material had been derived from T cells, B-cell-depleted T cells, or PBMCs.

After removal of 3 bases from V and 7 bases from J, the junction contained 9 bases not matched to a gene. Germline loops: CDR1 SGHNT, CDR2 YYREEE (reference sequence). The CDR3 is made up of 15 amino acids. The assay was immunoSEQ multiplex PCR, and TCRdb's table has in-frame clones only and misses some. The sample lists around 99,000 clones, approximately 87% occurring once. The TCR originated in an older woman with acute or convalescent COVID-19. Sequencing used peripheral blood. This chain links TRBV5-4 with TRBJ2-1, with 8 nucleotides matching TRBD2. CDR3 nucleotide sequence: TGTGCCAGCAGCTCACGGGAGGGCCTTGGAAATGAGCAGTTCTTC. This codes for CASSSREGLGNEQFF. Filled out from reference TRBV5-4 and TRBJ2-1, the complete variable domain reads ETGVTQSPTHLIKTRGQQVTLRCSSQSGHNTVSWYQQALGQGPQFIFQYYREEENGRGNFPPRFSGLQFPNYSSELNVNALELDDSALYLCASSSREGLGNEQFFGPGTRLTVL.